Given below is one T cell receptor beta chain in context. Its antigen is as yet unknown. The CDR3 is 14 amino acids. V shed 0 bases, J shed 6 bases, and the junction held 3 bases outside the gene matches. The germline V gene encodes CDR1 SGHRS and CDR2 YFSETQ. Profiled with immunoSEQ multiplex PCR; TCRdb holds only in-frame clones, not every one. The table lists about 120,000 clones, 89% of them singletons. These data belong to a study of T cell responses to AZD1222 COVID-19 vaccine. General study findings and limits: Clonal diversity was possibly underestimated, and white British individuals and females predominated among donors. Baseline seropositivity characterized only six AZD1222 recipients.

The TCR originated in an adult in good health. Specimen: peripheral blood, collected on day 0 of AZD1222 vaccination. The gene calls are TRBV5-1 and TRBJ2-7; TRBD1 matches at 10 bases. This CDR3 is CASSLAGQGTEQYF. The CDR3 DNA is TGCGCCAGCAGCTTGGCGGGACAGGGGACCGAGCAGTACTTC.